The 23 T cell receptor beta chains below all came from one sample that was sequenced in a study of radiotherapy plus CTLA-4 blockade in lung cancer. Sequenced by immunoSEQ multiplex PCR; TCRdb stores in-frame clones only, minus some. The table shows around 45,000 clones, with 70% to 75% occurring only once. The sample here was peripheral blood, taken from a patient treated with radiotherapy plus ipilimumab. The receptors stem from a human donor with non-small cell lung cancer who had a complete response to radiotherapy plus ipilimumab.

J is TRBJ2-1 and V is TRBV5-1, with TRBD2 identical over 8 bases. The trim removed 2 bases at V and 9 bases at J, leaving 7 bases unmatched. CDR1 is SGHRS, CDR2 YFSETQ, per germline. This CDR3 has 14 residues. The CDR3 here is CASSLFGGASEQFF. The CDR3 DNA reads as TGCGCCAGCAGCTTATTCGGGGGGGCAAGTGAGCAGTTCTTC.

J is TRBJ2-5 and V is TRBV5-1, with a tentative D call TRBD1 (6 bases). The DNA end is a closer match to TRBJ2-7, so the J assignment may be wrong. Germline loops: CDR1 SGHRS, CDR2 YFSETQ. This CDR3 contains 14 residues. The CDR3 spells CASRPSTGSAEQYF. In DNA form, the CDR3 reads TGCGCCAGCAGGCCCTCTACAGGGTCGGCCGAGCAGTACTTC.

V is TRBV9 and J is TRBJ1-5; 10 bases agree with TRBD1. V lost 0 bases and J lost 5; bases outside the gene matches: 8. The CDR3 is 17 amino acids. Germline lookup yields CDR1 SGDLS and CDR2 YYNGEE. CDR3 coding DNA: TGTGCCAGCAGCGTAGTAGAGGGGGACAGGGGCGATCAGCCCCAGCATTTT. Encoded protein: CASSVVEGDRGDQPQHF.

This clone was observed once. This sequence joins TRBV18 and TRBJ2-4; D gene uncertain. CDR1 and CDR2 from the germline V gene are KGHSH and LQKENI. CDR3 length: 18 amino acids. With 3 bases removed from V and 0 bases from J, the gap between germline ends came to 18 bases. The CDR3 sequence is CASSPPGGTLVAKNIQYF. Here the CDR3 DNA reads TGTGCCAGCTCACCGCCTGGCGGCACTCTGGTAGCCAAAAACATTCAGTACTTC.

The J gene is TRBJ1-5, the V gene TRBV10-2; D gene uncertain. This CDR3 contains 14 residues. V lost 5 bases to trimming and J lost 4 bases, with 12 bases between them. Germline CDR1 is WSHSY and CDR2 is SAAADI. The CDR3 DNA is TGCGCCAGCAGTATTTACCCGGGGAATCAGCCCCAGCATTTT. Amino acids: CASSIYPGNQPQHF.

This clone appeared once. The V and J genes are TRBV19 and TRBJ1-5; TRBD1 matches at 7 bases. Germline CDR1 is LNHDA and CDR2 is SQIVND (reference sequence). V lost 5 bases, J lost 2 bases, and 9 bases stayed unmatched. There are 16 residues in the CDR3. The CDR3 nucleotides read TGTGCCAGTAGTGTACAGGGGTCGCGGGGCAATCAGCCCCAGCATTTT. The encoded protein is CASSVQGSRGNQPQHF.

This chain connects TRBV10-2 to TRBJ1-5, with D unresolved. Trimming pared 0 bases from V and 7 bases from J, leaving 13 bases between. The germline gives CDR1 WSHSY, CDR2 SAAADI. This CDR3 is 15 amino acids long. The CDR3 loop is CASSESSGFGQPQHF. For the CDR3, the DNA is TGCGCCAGCAGTGAGTCTTCCGGGTTTGGGCAGCCCCAGCATTTT.

J is TRBJ2-6 and V is TRBV19; D possibly corresponds to TRBD1 (5 bases). V shed 5 bases and J shed 2 bases, with 16 bases lying between them. CDR3 length: 17 residues. Germline loops: CDR1 LNHDA, CDR2 SQIVND (reference sequence). This chain's CDR3 is CASSLRTIGTGANVLTF. As DNA, the CDR3 is TGTGCCAGTAGTCTGAGGACAATTGGGACTGGGGCCAACGTCCTGACTTTC.

This clone appeared a few times. The chain is built from TRBV21-1 and TRBJ1-3; TRBD1, the table's D call, lacks a check against the DNA. TRBV21-1 is given as a pseudogene. The CDR3 is made up of 17 amino acids. CDR3 region: CASSRHVGTTSGNTIYF. The DNA of the CDR3 is TGTGCCAGCAGCAGACATGTGGGGACAACCTCTGGAAACACCATATATTTT.

V and J are TRBV18 and TRBJ1-4; D is uncertain. The CDR3 spans 15 residues. Germline CDR1 KGHSH, CDR2 LQKENI. Trimming pared 2 bases from V and 14 bases from J, leaving 21 bases between. In DNA form, the CDR3 reads TGTGCCAGCTCACCATCGATTCTAGCCAACAGTATGCTGTTTTTT. Residues: CASSPSILANSMLFF. The complete variable domain, with remaining parts taken from reference TRBV18 and TRBJ1-4, reads NAGVMQNPRHLVRRRGQEARLRCSPMKGHSHVYWYRQLPEEGLKFMVYLQKENIIDESGMPKERFSAEFPKEGPSILRIQQVVRGDSAAYFCASSPSILANSMLFFGSGTQLSVL.

As concerns this clone: At one end the junction does not follow the germline gene, possibly because of a read error. The chain carries TRBV14 and TRBJ1-2; D not resolved. The CDR3 spans 13 residues. Germline CDR1 reads SGHDN; CDR2 reads FVKESK. The CDR3 region is CASSQDGYYVYTF. In DNA form, the CDR3 reads TGTGCCAGCAGCCAAGACGGCTACTATGTCTACACCTTC.

The chain recombines TRBV19 with TRBJ1-1; the D gene is possibly TRBD1 (5 bases). Germline V lookup: CDR1 LNHDA, CDR2 SQIVND (reference sequence). V lost 7 bases and J lost 6, with 9 bases in between. This CDR3 has 11 amino acids. In nucleotides, the CDR3 is TGTGCCAGTACAGGGCGCGCTGAAGCTTTCTTT. Amino acids: CASTGRAEAFF.

The V gene is TRBV6-5, the J gene TRBJ2-3, with 10 bases identical to TRBD2. Trimming at V came to 6 bases and at J to 1 base, leaving 4 bases not matched to a gene. From germline, CDR1 is MNHEY and CDR2 SVGAGI. The CDR3 extends over 15 amino acids. The CDR3 protein is CASRSGTSGTDTQYF. The CDR3 DNA reads as TGTGCCAGCAGATCCGGGACTAGCGGCACAGATACGCAGTATTTT.

The chain recombines TRBV7-2 with TRBJ2-4, with 7 bases that match TRBD2. Per germline, CDR1 SGHTA and CDR2 FQGNSA. CDR3 length: 15 residues. V gave up 0 bases and J gave up 5 bases; unmatched junction bases: 4. The DNA for the CDR3 is TGTGCCAGCAGCTTAGCGGATCTAGCGGAAAACATTCAGTACTTC. It yields the protein CASSLADLAENIQYF.

V gene TRBV4-2 combines with J gene TRBJ1-5; 9 bases line up with TRBD1. The CDR3 extends over 16 amino acids. The trim removed 0 bases at V and 2 bases at J, leaving 2 bases unmatched. Per the germline V gene, CDR1 is LGHNA and CDR2 is YNFKEQ. The CDR3 DNA follows: TGTGCCAGCAGCCAAGAGACAGGGGGGGGCAATCAGCCCCAGCATTTT. It codes for CASSQETGGGNQPQHF.

V usage is TRBV5-6 and J usage is TRBJ2-2, with a possible D match to TRBD2 (6 bases). The V and J ends lost 4 bases and 2 bases respectively, with 12 bases between them. The CDR3 spans 15 residues. Germline V gives CDR1 SGHDT, CDR2 YYEEEE. As DNA, the CDR3 is TGTGCCAGCAGCCGGCGGGACTCTAACACCGGGGAGCTGTTTTTT. Encoded protein: CASSRRDSNTGELFF.

On this clone itself: Germline is not matched at one junction end, which may reflect a read error. This chain connects TRBV7-7 to TRBJ2-3; 10 bases are a match to TRBD2. CDR3 size: 17 residues. Germline CDR1 SSHAT, CDR2 FNYEAQ (reference sequence). The CDR3 reads CASSLEPGTSGTDTQYF. Written as DNA, the CDR3 is TGTGCTAGCAGCCTCGAGCCCGGGACTAGCGGCACAGATACGCAGTATTTT.

The chain has TRBV18 and TRBJ1-5, with D possibly TRBD1 on 6 matching bases. The germline V gene has CDR1 KGHSH and CDR2 LQKENI. V was clipped by 6 bases and J by 2 bases, with 14 bases between them. This CDR3 comprises 15 residues. The CDR3 here is CASSPTGSGNQPQHF. The CDR3 DNA reads TGTGCCAGCTCCCCGACAGGCTCGGGCAATCAGCCCCAGCATTTT.

This clone was detected only once. The rearrangement uses TRBV19 and TRBJ2-6, with 10 bases lining up with TRBD1. V gave up 6 bases and J gave up 4 bases; unmatched junction bases: 6. The germline CDR1 and CDR2 sequences are LNHDA and SQIVND (reference sequence). This CDR3 is built from 16 residues. The CDR3 protein is CASRRQGALGANVLTF. For the CDR3, the DNA is TGTGCCAGTAGACGACAGGGGGCCTTGGGGGCCAACGTCCTGACTTTC.

The J gene is TRBJ2-1, the V gene TRBV9, with 7 bases fitting TRBD1. Germline CDR1 SGDLS, CDR2 YYNGEE. V lost 3 bases to trimming and J lost 4 bases; unmatched junction nucleotides: 7. This CDR3 has 15 residues. As DNA, the CDR3 is TGTGCCAGCAGCGAGGCCGGGACAGAGTACAATGAGCAGTTCTTC. Its protein product is CASSEAGTEYNEQFF.

V is TRBV28 and J is TRBJ2-7, with D perhaps matching TRBD2 (5 bases). The CDR3 is 12 amino acids. The ends were cut back, 5 bases at V and 3 bases at J, with 8 bases in the middle. The V gene's germline CDR1 is MDHEN and CDR2 SYDVKM. The CDR3: CASSELGYEQYF. The CDR3, as DNA: TGTGCCAGCAGTGAACTAGGCTACGAGCAGTACTTC.

V gene TRBV23-1 combines with J gene TRBJ2-2; no definite D call. TRBV23-1 is placed among ORFs of uncertain function. The CDR3 covers 13 residues. V was shortened by 8 bases and J by 3 bases, with 10 bases between the two germline ends. CDR3 DNA sequence: TGCGCCAGCGGGCAACGGTACACCGGGGAGCTGTTTTTT. This sequence encodes CASGQRYTGELFF.

This clone was recorded only once. This chain joins TRBV6-6 and TRBJ2-7; 11 positions agree with TRBD1. The CDR3 runs 12 residues. The ends lost 10 bases at V and 4 bases at J; junction bases unmatched: 3. Germline V gene data show CDR1 as MNHNY and CDR2 as SVGAGI (reference sequence). The CDR3 DNA reads TGTGCCACGTGGGACAGGGGGTACGAGCAGTACTTC. The encoded protein is CATWDRGYEQYF.